A selection of T cell receptor beta chains follows, all from one sample in a study of control samples from healthy donors and cancer patients. Repertoires were generated with immunoSEQ multiplex PCR, while TCRdb's copy carries only in-frame clones and drops some. The sample contains about 120,000 clones, around 88% of which appear only once. Sequenced input: blood. These receptors all stem from a man in his forties in good health. Both conserved end residues are part of each CDR3. A D gene is named only where the DNA matches it firmly. A row's size may be missing; if present it is once, few, many or a size class.

D: .
V: TRBV6-5
size: .
J: TRBJ1-1
CDR3: CASSIPLGDGTEAFF
DNA: TGTGCCAGCAGTATACCACTCGGGGATGGCACTGAAGCTTTCTTT

D: .
V: TRBV5-6
size: .
J: TRBJ2-2
CDR3: CASSLYGGNTGELFF
DNA: TGTGCCAGCAGCTTGTACGGGGGCAACACCGGGGAGCTGTTTTTT

D: TRBD1
V: TRBV11-1
size: .
J: TRBJ2-7
CDR3: CASSSGTGSYEQYF
DNA: TGTGCCAGCAGCTCCGGGACAGGGTCCTACGAGCAGTACTTC

D: .
V: TRBV11-2
size: .
J: TRBJ1-6
CDR3: CASSLEPGTDSPLHF
DNA: TGTGCCAGCAGCTTAGAGCCGGGGACGGATTCACCCCTCCACTTT

D: TRBD1
V: TRBV25-1
size: .
J: TRBJ2-6
CDR3: CASIGDRGPGANVLTF
DNA: TGTGCCAGCATCGGCGACAGGGGGCCTGGGGCCAACGTCCTGACTTTC

D: .
V: TRBV5-1
size: .
J: TRBJ1-1
CDR3: CASSLLDMNTEAFF
DNA: TGCGCCAGCTCTCTTCTGGACATGAACACTGAAGCTTTCTTT

D: .
V: TRBV15
size: .
J: TRBJ1-1
CDR3: CATRTTGNTEAFF
DNA: TGTGCCACCAGAACAACAGGGAACACTGAAGCTTTCTTT

D: .
V: TRBV7-2
size: few
J: TRBJ1-5
CDR3: CASSLAAAGSYQPQHF
DNA: TGTGCCAGCAGCTTAGCCGCGGCAGGTAGCTATCAGCCCCAGCATTTT

D: .
V: TRBV7-2
size: .
J: TRBJ1-2
CDR3: CASSWTVGNYGYTF
DNA: TGTGCCAGCAGCTGGACGGTGGGTAACTATGGCTACACCTTC

D: .
V: TRBV5-1
size: .
J: TRBJ1-1
CDR3: CASSLDGMNTEAFF
DNA: TGCGCCAGTTCCCTGGACGGCATGAACACTGAAGCTTTCTTT

D: .
V: TRBV5-1
size: .
J: TRBJ2-2
CDR3: CASSNRAKANTGELFF
DNA: TGCGCCAGCAGTAACAGGGCGAAAGCGAACACCGGGGAGCTGTTTTTT

D: .
V: TRBV18
size: .
J: TRBJ1-1
CDR3: CASSYTGKNTEAFF
DNA: TGTGCCAGCTCCTACACGGGAAAGAACACTGAAGCTTTCTTT

D: TRBD2
V: TRBV9
size: .
J: TRBJ2-1
CDR3: CASSVVGGGAVEQFF
DNA: TGTGCCAGCAGCGTAGTTGGCGGGGGGGCCGTTGAGCAGTTCTTC

D: .
V: TRBV5-6
size: .
J: TRBJ2-7
CDR3: CASSSGPDRPSYEQYF
DNA: TGTGCCAGCAGCTCCGGCCCTGACAGGCCTTCCTACGAGCAGTACTTC

D: .
V: TRBV7-3
size: .
J: TRBJ1-1
CDR3: CASSLTENTEAFF
DNA: TGTGCCAGCAGCTTAACTGAGAACACTGAAGCTTTCTTT

D: TRBD1
V: TRBV24-1
size: .
J: TRBJ2-5
CDR3: CATSDSTGGQQETQYF
DNA: TGTGCCACCAGTGATTCGACAGGGGGCCAACAAGAGACCCAGTACTTC

D: .
V: TRBV30
size: .
J: TRBJ1-1
CDR3: CAWSVPQNTEAFF
DNA: TGTGCCTGGAGTGTGCCACAGAACACTGAAGCTTTCTTT

D: .
V: TRBV2
size: .
J: TRBJ1-5
CDR3: CASRRDTSRSHQPQHF
DNA: TGTGCCAGCAGGCGGGACACTTCGCGCTCCCATCAGCCCCAGCATTTT

D: .
V: TRBV10-3
size: .
J: TRBJ1-4
CDR3: CAISEWSLSSPEKLFF
DNA: TGTGCCATCAGTGAGTGGAGCCTCTCGAGCCCCGAAAAACTGTTTTTT

D: .
V: TRBV3-1/TRBV3-2
size: .
J: TRBJ2-7
CDR3: CASSQVQGLQYF
DNA: TGTGCCAGCAGCCAAGTTCAGGGATTGCAGTACTTC

D: .
V: TRBV2
size: .
J: TRBJ2-2
CDR3: CASTEEGLGTGELFF
DNA: TGTGCCAGCACCGAGGAGGGATTGGGGACCGGGGAGCTGTTTTTT

D: .
V: TRBV28
size: .
J: TRBJ1-4
CDR3: CASSLTHEKLFF
DNA: TGTGCCAGCAGTTTAACCCATGAAAAACTGTTTTTT

D: .
V: TRBV7-2
size: once
J: TRBJ1-3
CDR3: CASSLYQAVRNTIYF
DNA: TGTGCCAGCAGCTTATACCAGGCAGTGAGAAACACCATATATTTT

D: .
V: TRBV4-3
size: .
J: TRBJ2-6
CDR3: CASSPPIGGQGSGANVLTF
DNA: TGCGCCAGCAGCCCCCCAATCGGGGGGCAAGGCTCTGGGGCCAACGTCCTGACTTTC

D: TRBD1
V: TRBV20-1
size: once
J: TRBJ1-6
CDR3: CSASSGGLHNSPLHF
DNA: TGCAGTGCTAGTTCAGGGGGGCTTCATAATTCACCCCTCCACTTT

D: .
V: TRBV5-1
size: .
J: TRBJ1-1
CDR3: CASSLGGHRDTEAFF
DNA: TGCGCCAGCAGCTTGGGAGGGCATCGGGACACTGAAGCTTTCTTT

D: .
V: TRBV15
size: .
J: TRBJ1-5
CDR3: CATSRAQFSNQPQHF
DNA: TGTGCCACCAGCAGAGCACAATTTAGCAATCAGCCCCAGCATTTT

D: TRBD1
V: TRBV24-1
size: .
J: TRBJ2-7
CDR3: CATEDRGRGEQYF
DNA: TGTGCCACCGAGGACAGGGGGCGCGGAGAGCAGTACTTC

D: .
V: TRBV3-1/TRBV3-2
size: .
J: TRBJ2-3
CDR3: CASSRDGLSTDTQYF
DNA: TGTGCCAGCAGCCGGGACGGCCTAAGCACAGATACGCAGTATTTT

D: .
V: TRBV9
size: .
J: TRBJ2-5
CDR3: CASSIAGGGETQYF
DNA: TGTGCCAGCAGCATAGCTGGGGGCGGTGAGACCCAGTACTTC

D: .
V: TRBV24-1
size: .
J: TRBJ2-6
CDR3: CATSDRGAGANVLTF
DNA: TGTGCCACCAGTGATCGAGGGGCAGGGGCCAACGTCCTGACTTTC

D: TRBD1
V: TRBV7-2
size: .
J: TRBJ1-5
CDR3: CASSRGQGAGQPQHF
DNA: TGTGCCAGCAGCCGCGGACAGGGGGCAGGGCAGCCCCAGCATTTT

D: TRBD2
V: TRBV5-5
size: few
J: TRBJ2-1
CDR3: CASSFGLAGLGQFF
DNA: TGTGCCAGCAGCTTCGGACTAGCGGGCCTAGGGCAGTTCTTC

D: .
V: TRBV6-5
size: .
J: TRBJ2-6
CDR3: CASSPGGTGANVLTF
DNA: TGTGCCAGCAGCCCCGGGGGTACTGGGGCCAACGTCCTGACTTTC

D: .
V: TRBV11-3
size: .
J: TRBJ2-7
CDR3: CASSLPGSEQYF
DNA: TGTGCCAGCAGCCTCCCAGGGAGCGAGCAGTACTTC

D: TRBD1
V: TRBV7-6
size: once
J: TRBJ2-7
CDR3: CASSLRDRGGEQYF
DNA: TGTGCCAGCAGCCTCCGGGACAGGGGGGGAGAGCAGTACTTC

D: TRBD1
V: TRBV6-5
size: .
J: TRBJ1-6
CDR3: CASSWTGVNNSPLHF
DNA: TGTGCCAGCAGCTGGACAGGGGTAAATAATTCACCCCTCCACTTT

D: .
V: TRBV9
size: .
J: TRBJ2-2
CDR3: CASSPDGNTGELFF
DNA: TGTGCCAGCAGCCCGGACGGAAACACCGGGGAGCTGTTTTTT

D: TRBD2
V: TRBV27
size: .
J: TRBJ2-7
CDR3: CASSRQRRAGFSYEQYF
DNA: TGTGCCAGCAGCCGACAAAGGCGAGCGGGGTTCTCCTACGAGCAGTACTTC